The 31 T cell receptor beta chains presented below share a single source sample, sequenced in a study of identical twins. TCRdb processed the 5' RACE reads anew with MiXCR; each CDR3 protein has one entry. Among under 450,000 distinct CDR3 sequences listed, roughly 20% were seen once. Specimen: naive T cells sorted from blood. These TCRs come from a man aged 45-65 years in good health.

This clonotype has only a few counts. The gene calls are TRBV24-1 and TRBJ2-3, with TRBD2 matching 9 bases. The CDR3 is 16 amino acids. Germline V CDR1 and CDR2: KGHDR, SFDVKD. The ends lost 0 bases at V and 9 bases at J; junction bases unmatched: 9. Here the CDR3 reads CATSDLVAGDRETQYF. The CDR3 DNA reads as TGTGCCACCAGTGATTTGGTAGCGGGGGACAGAGAAACGCAGTATTTT.

This clonotype was seen a few times. The gene calls are TRBV28 and TRBJ2-1; D tentatively reads TRBD1 or TRBD2 (6 bases each). Germline V gene lookup returns CDR1 MDHEN and CDR2 SYDVKM. The V and J ends lost 10 bases and 7 bases respectively, with 17 bases between them. The CDR3 extends over 13 amino acids. The CDR3 spells CAIAPGAYNEQFF. CDR3 DNA: TGTGCCATCGCGCCGGGGGCATATAATGAGCAGTTCTTC.

The chain is built from TRBV28 and TRBJ1-2, with TRBD1 as a possible D gene (5 bases). The ends were cut back, 5 bases at V and 4 bases at J, with 17 bases in the middle. Germline V lookup: CDR1 MDHEN, CDR2 SYDVKM. This CDR3 is 15 amino acids long. CDR3 DNA sequence: TGTGCCAGCAGTCCACACCCGCAGGGCGGCTATGGCTACACCTTC. This gives the protein CASSPHPQGGYGYTF.

This clonotype appeared many times. V is TRBV3-1 and J is TRBJ2-1; a possible D gene is TRBD1 (6 bases). Between the trimmed V and J ends, which lost 1 base and 5 bases, there was a span of 9 bases. Looked up from germline, CDR1 is LGHDT and CDR2 is YNNKEL (reference sequence). The CDR3 is 14 residues long. Here the CDR3 DNA reads TGTGCCAGCAGCCAAGGGGCAGGGGACAATGAGCAGTTCTTC. Translated: CASSQGAGDNEQFF.

The CDR3, as DNA: TGTGCCAGCAGGGTCGATTGGAACTTTAATGAAAAACTGTTTTTT. It specifies CASRVDWNFNEKLFF. The gene calls are TRBV6-1 and TRBJ1-4, with D unclear. Trimming took off 6 bases at V and 4 bases at J, with 15 bases between the two ends. The CDR3 has 15 residues. Germline CDR1 MNHNS, CDR2 SASEGT.

This clonotype was recorded at least ten times. The chain couples TRBV12-3 or TRBV12-4 to TRBJ1-1; D gene unclear. V was shortened by 7 bases and J by 1 base, with 10 bases between the two germline ends. This CDR3 contains 13 residues. The CDR3 coding sequence is TGTGCCAGCACCCCCGTGTGGAACACTGAAGCTTTCTTT. This gives the protein CASTPVWNTEAFF.

This clonotype was seen repeatedly, ten times or more. J is TRBJ1-1 and V is TRBV7-9; D unclear. The CDR3 has 13 amino acids. Germline-derived CDR1 and CDR2 are SEHNR and FQNEAQ (reference sequence). Deletions cut 6 bases from V and 0 bases from J, with 8 bases between. CDR3 residues: CASRRTVNTEAFF. In nucleotides, the CDR3 is TGTGCCAGCAGAAGGACGGTGAACACTGAAGCTTTCTTT.

There are a few counts of this clonotype. V gene TRBV6-5 combines with J gene TRBJ1-5; D is uncertain. This CDR3 has 15 residues. The germline V gene encodes CDR1 MNHEY and CDR2 SVGAGI. V gave up 2 bases and J gave up 1 base, with 9 bases separating them. This CDR3 reads CASSYRGGSNQPQHF. The CDR3 DNA reads TGTGCCAGCAGTTACCGGGGTGGAAGCAATCAGCCCCAGCATTTT.

This clonotype was recorded a few times. The chain joins TRBV24-1 to TRBJ2-3; TRBD2 aligns across 12 bases. V dropped 4 bases and J dropped 2; count of bases not matched to a gene: 6. Per germline, CDR1 KGHDR and CDR2 SFDVKD. This CDR3 comprises 17 residues. CDR3 amino acids: CATSDMGLAGLTDTQYF. CDR3 DNA: TGTGCCACCAGTGACATGGGACTAGCGGGCCTCACAGATACGCAGTATTTT.

This clonotype was recorded at least ten times. The chain couples TRBV5-5 to TRBJ1-5; a possible D gene is TRBD1 (6 bases). The CDR3 consists of 17 residues. V was pared by 5 bases and J by 3 bases, with 21 bases between. Germline CDR1 reads SGHKS; CDR2 reads YYEKEE (reference sequence). The CDR3 sequence is CASSSGWGPVLNQPQHF. Written as DNA, the CDR3 is TGTGCCAGCAGTTCAGGTTGGGGGCCTGTTCTCAATCAGCCCCAGCATTTT.

The chain employs TRBV20-1 and TRBJ1-1; D might be TRBD1 (6 bases). Germline CDR1 reads DFQATT; CDR2 reads SNEGSKA (reference sequence). V dropped 6 bases and J dropped 1 base, with 15 bases sitting between them. The CDR3 has 14 residues. The CDR3 nucleotides read TGCAGTGCCGGGGGCCCTCTGGGGAACACTGAAGCTTTCTTT. This translates into CSAGGPLGNTEAFF.

Many counts were recorded for this clonotype. The chain recombines TRBV6-5 with TRBJ2-5; TRBD1 agrees at 8 bases. J lost 4 bases, V lost 4 bases, and 5 bases had no gene match. The CDR3 extends over 14 amino acids. From germline, CDR1 is MNHEY and CDR2 SVGAGI. For the CDR3, the DNA is TGTGCCAGCAGTTTTGGACAGGGAGGAGAGACCCAGTACTTC. Protein: CASSFGQGGETQYF.

In its sample, this clonotype was seen many times. This chain connects TRBV4-1 to TRBJ2-2; tentatively, D is TRBD2 (5 bases). The ends were cut back, 4 bases at V and 1 base at J, with 10 bases in the middle. Per germline, CDR1 MGHRA and CDR2 YSYEKL. There are 15 residues in the CDR3. CDR3 bases: TGCGCCAGCAGCCTTAGCGTCCTGAACACCGGGGAGCTGTTTTTT. Protein sequence: CASSLSVLNTGELFF.

This clonotype was seen a few times. The chain joins TRBV11-2 to TRBJ2-7; the D is unclear. Germline V gene data show CDR1 as SGHAT and CDR2 as FQNNGV. The germline V and J ends were trimmed by 0 bases and 3 bases, with 21 bases remaining between them. CDR3 length: 18 amino acids. The CDR3 region has the DNA TGTGCCAGCAGCTTAGACCTACATAAATGGAGAGAAGACTACGAGCAGTACTTC. It specifies CASSLDLHKWREDYEQYF. Based on the CDR3 plus reference TRBV11-2 and TRBJ2-7, the full variable domain is EAGVAQSPRYKIIEKRQSVAFWCNPISGHATLYWYQQILGQGPKLLIQFQNNGVVDDSQLPKDRFSAERLKGVDSTLKIQPAKLEDSAVYLCASSLDLHKWREDYEQYFGPGTRLTVT.

This clonotype was observed many times. V gene TRBV10-3 combines with J gene TRBJ2-1; TRBD1 or TRBD2 may be the D gene (5 bases each). Trimming left V 10 bases short and J 6 bases short, with 16 bases between. Germline V gene sequence: CDR1 ENHRY, CDR2 SYGVKD. CDR3 length: 13 amino acids. The CDR3 loop is CATGTPGPNEQFF. CDR3 DNA: TGTGCCACCGGGACCCCGGGGCCCAATGAGCAGTTCTTC.

The chain joins TRBV7-9 to TRBJ2-3, with a weak D call TRBD1 (5 bases). CDR1 and CDR2 (germline): SEHNR, FQNEAQ (reference sequence). The ends were cut back, 3 bases at V and 8 bases at J, with 6 bases in the middle. This CDR3 has 11 amino acids. The CDR3 DNA is TGTGCCAGCAGCTTCAGGGCTACGCAGTATTTT. Translated, it gives CASSFRATQYF.

This clonotype appeared many times. The J gene is TRBJ2-3, the V gene TRBV20-1; TRBD2 agrees at 10 bases. The junction had 7 bases not matched to a gene; V was cut back by 4 bases and J by 3 bases. The CDR3 is 15 residues long. Per the germline V gene, CDR1 is DFQATT and CDR2 is SNEGSKA (reference sequence). CDR3 bases: TGCAGTGCTACTCAAGCGGGGGGGCAGACAGATACGCAGTATTTT. It specifies CSATQAGGQTDTQYF.

CDR3 DNA sequence: TGTGCCAGCAGCCAAGAGTGGACTAGCGGGAGTAGTGAGCAGTTCTTC. Its protein is CASSQEWTSGSSEQFF. The chain uses TRBV4-2 and TRBJ2-1; 13 bases align to TRBD2. J was trimmed by 9 bases and V by 0 bases; bases with no gene match: 5. This CDR3 has 16 residues. CDR1 and CDR2 from the germline V gene are LGHNA and YNFKEQ.

The J gene is TRBJ2-2, the V gene TRBV5-1; 9 nucleotides match TRBD1. Germline CDR1 is SGHRS and CDR2 is YFSETQ. The ends lost 2 bases at V and 2 bases at J; junction bases unmatched: 7. This CDR3 comprises 17 residues. CDR3 nucleotides: TGCGCCAGCAGCTTCGGACAGGGGAGGGCCAACACCGGGGAGCTGTTTTTT. The encoded protein is CASSFGQGRANTGELFF.

V usage is TRBV9 and J usage is TRBJ1-1, with 9 bases fitting TRBD1. Trimming cost V 4 bases and J 3 bases; bases outside gene matches: 4. Germline lookup yields CDR1 SGDLS and CDR2 YYNGEE. This CDR3 spans 14 amino acids. CDR3 sequence reads: CASSSRDRDTEAFF. The CDR3 DNA follows: TGTGCCAGCAGCTCCCGGGACAGGGACACTGAAGCTTTCTTT. Based on the CDR3 plus reference TRBV9 and TRBJ1-1, the full variable domain is DSGVTQTPKHLITATGQRVTLRCSPRSGDLSVYWYQQSLDQGLQFLIQYYNGEERAKGNILERFSAQQFPDLHSELNLSSLELGDSALYFCASSSRDRDTEAFFGQGTRLTVV.

This clonotype was seen repeatedly, ten times or more. The chain has TRBV6-5 and TRBJ1-2; perhaps TRBD1 as D (6 bases). Germline CDR1 and CDR2: MNHEY and SVGAGI. This CDR3 is built from 14 residues. Trimming removed 2 bases at V and 7 bases at J, with 14 bases between. CDR3 sequence: CASSYGRQGTGYTF. The CDR3 coding sequence is TGTGCCAGCAGTTACGGCAGGCAGGGGACTGGCTACACCTTC.

This clonotype has only a few counts. The chain employs TRBV4-3 and TRBJ1-1; D gene ambiguous. Looked up from germline, CDR1 is LGHNA and CDR2 is YSLEER. V shed 2 bases and J shed 0 bases, with 4 bases lying between them. This CDR3 is 13 amino acids long. CDR3 sequence (DNA): TGCGCCAGCAGCCAACTAATGAACACTGAAGCTTTCTTT. It specifies CASSQLMNTEAFF.

This chain links TRBV5-1 with TRBJ2-3, with 15 bases that match TRBD2. This CDR3 comprises 18 residues. The germline CDR1 and CDR2 sequences are SGHRS and YFSETQ. V gave up 4 bases and J gave up 3 bases; unmatched junction bases: 9. CDR3 nucleotide sequence: TGCGCCAGCAGCGAGGGACTAGCGGGGGGACCCGCGACAGATACGCAGTATTTT. Translating gives CASSEGLAGGPATDTQYF.

The chain recombines TRBV28 with TRBJ2-3; 7 nucleotides line up with TRBD2. This CDR3 has 14 residues. The junction had 3 bases not matched to a gene; V was cut back by 3 bases and J by 3 bases. The germline gives CDR1 MDHEN, CDR2 SYDVKM. CDR3 coding DNA: TGTGCCAGCAGTTTGTCTAGCGGAACAGATACGCAGTATTTT. Translation: CASSLSSGTDTQYF.

This chain connects TRBV7-7 to TRBJ2-2; D possibly matches TRBD1 or TRBD2 (5 bases each). The CDR3 runs to 16 residues. V shed 1 base and J shed 2 bases, with 11 bases lying between them. Germline CDR1 is SSHAT and CDR2 is FNYEAQ (reference sequence). CDR3 in DNA: TGTGCCAGCAGCTTAGTAGGGACGATCAACACCGGGGAGCTGTTTTTT. It codes for CASSLVGTINTGELFF.

The chain uses TRBV12-3 or TRBV12-4 and TRBJ1-5, with D unclear. Trimming removed 2 bases from V and 7 bases from J, with 9 bases in between. CDR3 length equals 13 residues. The CDR3 is CASSLRVGQPQHF. Here the CDR3 DNA reads TGTGCCAGCAGTTTAAGGGTCGGACAGCCCCAGCATTTT.

The rearrangement uses TRBV13 and TRBJ2-5; D might be TRBD1 (5 bases). V lost 1 base and J 5 bases, leaving 8 bases between the germline ends. There are 13 residues in the CDR3. CDR1 and CDR2 (germline): PRHDT, FYEKMQ (reference sequence). The CDR3 sequence is CASSLVQGETQYF. The CDR3, as DNA: TGTGCCAGCAGCTTAGTGCAGGGTGAGACCCAGTACTTC.

The chain has TRBV5-5 and TRBJ2-3, with D maybe TRBD2 (5 bases). The CDR3 runs to 13 residues. CDR1 is SGHKS and CDR2 is YYEKEE in the germline V gene (reference sequence). Trimming shortened V by 8 bases and J by 1 base, and 11 bases separated the two germline ends. CDR3 DNA sequence: TGTGCCAGTATTCGGACTGGCACAGATACGCAGTATTTT. Its protein is CASIRTGTDTQYF.

There are a few counts of this clonotype. The V call is TRBV9, the J call TRBJ2-7, with 8 bases matching TRBD1. The junction had 8 bases not matched to a gene; V was cut back by 0 bases and J by 6 bases. The CDR3 has 15 residues. Germline CDR1 is SGDLS and CDR2 is YYNGEE. CDR3 sequence (DNA): TGTGCCAGCAGCGTAGAGGGGCAGGGGGCGACCGAGCAGTACTTC. The encoded protein is CASSVEGQGATEQYF.

This clonotype was seen more than once but under ten times. J is TRBJ2-3 and V is TRBV5-1; D unclear. V gave up 2 bases and J gave up 4 bases, with 14 bases separating them. Per germline, CDR1 SGHRS and CDR2 YFSETQ. The CDR3 consists of 15 residues. The CDR3 here is CASSFTGGYADTQYF. For the CDR3, the DNA is TGCGCCAGCAGCTTCACCGGCGGCTACGCAGATACGCAGTATTTT.

There are many counts of this clonotype. The chain employs TRBV20-1 and TRBJ1-2, with 9 bases fitting TRBD1. The length of the CDR3 is 14 residues. Trimming at V came to 6 bases and at J to 2 bases, leaving 7 bases not matched to a gene. CDR1 is DFQATT and CDR2 is SNEGSKA in the germline V gene (reference sequence). The CDR3 loop is CSAAVGTGNYGYTF. The CDR3 nucleotides read TGCAGTGCAGCGGTCGGGACAGGGAACTATGGCTACACCTTC.